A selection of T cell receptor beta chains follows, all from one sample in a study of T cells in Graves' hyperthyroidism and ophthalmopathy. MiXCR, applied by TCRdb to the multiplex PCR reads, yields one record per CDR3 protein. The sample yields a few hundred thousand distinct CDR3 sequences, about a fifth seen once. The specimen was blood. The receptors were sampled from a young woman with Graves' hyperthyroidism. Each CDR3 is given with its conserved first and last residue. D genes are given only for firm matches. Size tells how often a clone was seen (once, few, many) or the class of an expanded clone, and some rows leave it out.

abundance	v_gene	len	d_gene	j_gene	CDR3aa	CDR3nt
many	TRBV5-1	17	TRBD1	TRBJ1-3	CASTELGQGSSGNTIYF	TGCGCCAGCACCGAGTTGGGACAGGGGAGCTCTGGAAACACCATATATTTT
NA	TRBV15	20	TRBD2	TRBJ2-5	CATSTEGLAGGPDPGETQYF	TGTGCCACCAGCACCGAGGGACTAGCGGGGGGGCCGGATCCAGGGGAGACCCAGTACTTC
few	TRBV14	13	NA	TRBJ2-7	CASSLPGRNQQYF	TGTGCCAGCAGCCTGCCCGGGCGCAACCAGCAGTACTTC
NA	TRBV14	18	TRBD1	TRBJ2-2	CASSQDKPTGVNTGELFF	TGTGCCAGCAGCCAAGATAAGCCGACAGGGGTGAACACCGGGGAGCTGTTTTTT
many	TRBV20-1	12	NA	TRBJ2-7	CSATGDGYEQYF	TGCAGTGCTACTGGCGACGGCTACGAGCAGTACTTC
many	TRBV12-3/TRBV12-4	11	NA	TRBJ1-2	CASSLGVQVLF	TGTGCCAGCAGTTTGGGGGTGCAGGTCCTCTTC
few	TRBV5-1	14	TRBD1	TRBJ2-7	CASSFAGQAYEQYF	TGCGCCAGCAGCTTTGCCGGACAGGCGTACGAGCAGTACTTC
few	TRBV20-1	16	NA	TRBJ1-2	CSASLSGTDFNYGYTF	TGCAGTGCTTCTCTCTCCGGGACGGATTTTAACTATGGCTACACCTTC
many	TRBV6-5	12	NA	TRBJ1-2	CASTPDSYGYTF	TGTGCCAGCACCCCAGACAGTTATGGCTACACCTTC
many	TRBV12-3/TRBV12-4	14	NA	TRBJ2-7	CASSLRQGGREQYF	TGTGCCAGCAGTTTACGACAGGGAGGTCGCGAGCAGTACTTC
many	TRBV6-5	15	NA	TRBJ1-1	CASSLIRIQNTEAFF	TGTGCCAGCAGTTTGATCCGGATCCAGAACACTGAAGCTTTCTTT
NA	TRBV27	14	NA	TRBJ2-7	CASSSLQGNYEQYF	TGTGCCAGCAGTTCTCTTCAGGGGAACTACGAGCAGTACTTC
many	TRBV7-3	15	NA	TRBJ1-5	CASSLSGQVNQPQHF	TGTGCCAGCAGCTTGTCGGGCCAAGTCAATCAGCCCCAGCATTTT
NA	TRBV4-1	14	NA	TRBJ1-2	CASSQGFGGLGYTF	TGCGCCAGCAGCCAAGGTTTCGGGGGTCTGGGCTACACCTTC
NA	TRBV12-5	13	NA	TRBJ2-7	CAPRAVPGREQYF	TGTGCCCCTCGGGCGGTCCCAGGTCGCGAGCAGTACTTC
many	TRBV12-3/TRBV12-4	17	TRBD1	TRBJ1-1	CASSRYALGQSNTEAFF	TGTGCCAGCAGCCGATACGCCCTGGGACAGTCGAACACTGAAGCTTTCTTT
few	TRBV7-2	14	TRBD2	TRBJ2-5	CASLLAGPSRTQYF	TGTGCCAGTCTACTAGCGGGGCCCTCCCGGACCCAGTACTTC
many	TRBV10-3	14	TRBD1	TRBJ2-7	CAVTNGQGTYEQYF	TGTGCCGTCACAAACGGACAGGGGACCTACGAGCAGTACTTC
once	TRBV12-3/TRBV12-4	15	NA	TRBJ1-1	CASSLWGAGVTEAFF	TGTGCCAGCAGTTTATGGGGGGCGGGGGTCACTGAAGCTTTCTTT
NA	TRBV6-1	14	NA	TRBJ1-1	CASRSGEGVPSAFF	TGTGCCAGCAGGAGTGGGGAGGGGGTCCCCTCAGCTTTCTTT
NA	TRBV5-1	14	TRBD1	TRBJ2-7	CASSFRQGTYEQYF	TGCGCCAGCAGCTTTAGACAGGGAACGTACGAGCAGTACTTC
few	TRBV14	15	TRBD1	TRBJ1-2	CASSQDRGETGDYTF	TGTGCCAGCAGCCAAGATAGGGGCGAAACAGGGGACTACACCTTC
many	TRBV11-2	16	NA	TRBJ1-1	CASSLRPGREKSEAFF	TGTGCCAGCAGCTTACGACCGGGAAGGGAGAAGAGTGAAGCTTTCTTT
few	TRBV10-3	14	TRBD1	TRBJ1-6	CAISPGQGNSPLHF	TGTGCCATCAGCCCGGGACAGGGAAATTCACCCCTCCACTTT
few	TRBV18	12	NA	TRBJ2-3	CASSPQGDTQYF	TGTGCCAGCTCACCACAGGGGGATACGCAGTATTTT
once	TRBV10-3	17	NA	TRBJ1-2	CAISESIGTILNYGYTF	TGTGCCATCAGTGAGTCGATCGGGACAATTTTAAACTATGGCTACACCTTC
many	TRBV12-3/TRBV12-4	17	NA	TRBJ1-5	CASSLRSSLISNQPQHF	TGTGCCAGCAGTTTGAGGTCCTCTCTGATTAGCAATCAGCCCCAGCATTTT
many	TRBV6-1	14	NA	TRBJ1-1	CASSENGLNTEAFF	TGTGCCAGCAGTGAAAATGGGTTGAACACTGAAGCTTTCTTT
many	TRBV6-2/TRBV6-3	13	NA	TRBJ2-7	CASRSGNPYEQYF	TGTGCCAGCAGATCCGGGAACCCCTACGAGCAGTACTTC
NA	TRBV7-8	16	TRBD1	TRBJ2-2	CASSYRDRINTGELFF	TGTGCCAGCAGCTACCGGGACAGGATTAACACCGGGGAGCTGTTTTTT
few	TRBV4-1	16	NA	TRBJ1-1	CASSPVGSGQRTEAFF	TGCGCCAGCAGCCCCGTAGGGTCGGGTCAGCGCACTGAAGCTTTCTTT
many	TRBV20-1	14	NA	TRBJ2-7	CSARVGDSAYEQYF	TGCAGTGCTAGAGTTGGTGACTCCGCCTACGAGCAGTACTTC
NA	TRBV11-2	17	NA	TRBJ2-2	CASSLDRGPWFTGELFF	TGTGCCAGCAGCTTAGATCGGGGGCCTTGGTTCACCGGGGAGCTGTTTTTT
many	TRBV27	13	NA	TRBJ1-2	CASSWTEGYGYTF	TGTGCCAGCAGTTGGACAGAGGGCTATGGCTACACCTTC
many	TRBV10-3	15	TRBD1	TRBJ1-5	CKPRDSSCCNQPQHF	TGCAAACCGAGGGACAGTTCTTGTTGCAATCAGCCCCAGCATTTT
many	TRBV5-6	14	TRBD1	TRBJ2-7	CASSLPGGGYEQYF	TGTGCCAGCAGCCTACCAGGGGGCGGGTACGAGCAGTACTTC
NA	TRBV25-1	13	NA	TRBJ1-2	CASSGHRNGGYTF	TGTGCCAGCAGTGGCCATCGGAACGGTGGCTACACCTTC
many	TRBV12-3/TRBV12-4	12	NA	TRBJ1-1	CASSLQGDQAFF	TGTGCCAGCAGTTTACAAGGAGACCAAGCTTTCTTT
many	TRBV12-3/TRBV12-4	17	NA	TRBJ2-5	CASSLRRVSSYQETQYF	TGTGCCAGCAGTTTAAGGAGGGTCAGCTCGTACCAAGAGACCCAGTACTTC
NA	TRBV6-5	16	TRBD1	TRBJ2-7	CASSSFRGTGEGEQYF	TGTGCCAGCAGTTCCTTTCGGGGTACAGGGGAAGGCGAGCAGTACTTC
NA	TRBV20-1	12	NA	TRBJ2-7	CSASLDSYDQYF	TGCAGTGCTAGCCTGGACAGCTACGATCAGTACTTC
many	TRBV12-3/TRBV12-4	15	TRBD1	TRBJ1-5	CASIRQGGLGQPQHF	TGTGCCAGCATTAGACAGGGGGGGTTGGGACAGCCCCAGCATTTT
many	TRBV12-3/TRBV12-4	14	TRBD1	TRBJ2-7	CASRPRGTPYEQYF	TGTGCCAGCAGGCCCAGGGGGACACCCTACGAGCAGTACTTC
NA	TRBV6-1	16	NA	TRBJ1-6	CASTSEGGSYNSPLHF	TGTGCCAGCACCTCGGAGGGGGGCTCCTATAATTCACCCCTCCACTTT
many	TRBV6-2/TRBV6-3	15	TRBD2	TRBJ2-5	CASRAGTSDQETQYF	TGTGCCAGCAGAGCCGGGACTAGCGACCAAGAGACCCAGTACTTC
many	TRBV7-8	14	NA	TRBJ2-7	CASSLSGHPREQYF	TGTGCCAGCAGCTTAAGCGGACACCCACGCGAGCAGTACTTC